This T cell receptor beta chain was profiled in a study of PD-L1 blockade in urothelial cancer. On the study more broadly: In the patient group, most of the roughly 30 were males with bladder-origin urothelial cancer. Previous chemotherapy exposure amounted to 0 to 3 regimens for patients.

Only in-frame clones appear in the TCRdb table, and some are missing; sequencing was by immunoSEQ multiplex PCR. This sample has just under 30,000 clones, with roughly 86% found just once. CDR1 and CDR2 from the germline V gene are MGHDK and SYGVNS. The CDR3 sequence is 15 residues long. The V gene lost 6 bases and the J gene lost 1 base, with 14 bases spanning the gap. In the case of this clone: The antigen is undetermined.

General study points: Better progression-free and overall survival followed lower pretreatment blood clonality. Those with durable benefit had larger increases in tumor-associated blood clones at 3 weeks.

The chain carries TRBV25-1 and TRBJ2-3; weak D call: TRBD1 (6 bases). The TCR comes from a middle-aged man with urothelial cancer. The material was PBMCs, obtained around atezolizumab (anti-PD-L1) treatment. The CDR3 here is CASRRDEGGTDTQYF. The CDR3 DNA reads TGTGCCAGCAGACGGGACGAGGGGGGCACAGATACGCAGTATTTT.